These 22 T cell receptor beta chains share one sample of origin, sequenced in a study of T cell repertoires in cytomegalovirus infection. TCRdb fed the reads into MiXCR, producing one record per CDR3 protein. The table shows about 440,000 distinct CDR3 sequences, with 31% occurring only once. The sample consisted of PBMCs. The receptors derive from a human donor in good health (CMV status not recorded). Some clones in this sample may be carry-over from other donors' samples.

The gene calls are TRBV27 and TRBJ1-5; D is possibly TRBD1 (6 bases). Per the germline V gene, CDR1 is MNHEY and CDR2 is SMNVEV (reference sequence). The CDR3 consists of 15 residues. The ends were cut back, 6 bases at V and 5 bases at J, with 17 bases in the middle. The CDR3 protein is CASRSQGLVHQPQHF. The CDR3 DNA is TGTGCCAGCAGATCACAGGGTCTAGTGCATCAGCCCCAGCATTTT.

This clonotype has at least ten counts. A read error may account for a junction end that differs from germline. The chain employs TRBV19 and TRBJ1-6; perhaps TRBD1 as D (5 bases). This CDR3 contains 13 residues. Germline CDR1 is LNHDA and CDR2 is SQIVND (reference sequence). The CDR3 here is CASSPGLNSPLHF. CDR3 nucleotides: TGTGCCAGTAGTCCGGGACTTAATTCTCCCCTCCACTTT. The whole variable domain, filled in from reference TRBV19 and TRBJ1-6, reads DGGITQSPKYLFRKEGQNVTLSCEQNLNHDAMYWYRQDPGQGLRLIYYSQIVNDFQKGDIAEGYSVSREKKESFPLTVTSAQKNPTAFYLCASSPGLNSPLHFGNGTRLTVT.

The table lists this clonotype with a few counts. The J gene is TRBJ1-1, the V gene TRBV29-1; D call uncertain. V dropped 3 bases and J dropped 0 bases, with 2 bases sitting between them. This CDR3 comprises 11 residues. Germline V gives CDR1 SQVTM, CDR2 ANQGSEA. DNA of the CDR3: TGCAGCGTTGAGGTGAACACTGAAGCTTTCTTT. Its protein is CSVEVNTEAFF. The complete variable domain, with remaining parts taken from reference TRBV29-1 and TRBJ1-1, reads SAVISQKPSRDICQRGTSLTIQCQVDSQVTMMFWYRQQPGQSLTLIATANQGSEATYESGFVIDKFPISRPNLTFSTLTVSNMSPEDSSIYLCSVEVNTEAFFGQGTRLTVV.

CDR3: CSARSTTWGSSGYTF. For the CDR3, the DNA is TGCAGTGCTAGATCCACCACATGGGGAAGTTCCGGCTACACCTTC. The chain links TRBV20-1 to TRBJ1-2; D gene ambiguous. Deletions cut 2 bases from V and 8 bases from J, with 21 bases between. There are 15 residues in the CDR3. The V gene's germline CDR1 is DFQATT and CDR2 SNEGSKA (reference sequence).

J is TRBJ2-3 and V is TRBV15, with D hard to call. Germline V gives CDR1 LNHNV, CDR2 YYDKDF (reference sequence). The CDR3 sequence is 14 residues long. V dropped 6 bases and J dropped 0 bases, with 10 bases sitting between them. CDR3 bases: TGTGCCACCAGTGTAACCCGAAGCACAGATACGCAGTATTTT. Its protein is CATSVTRSTDTQYF.

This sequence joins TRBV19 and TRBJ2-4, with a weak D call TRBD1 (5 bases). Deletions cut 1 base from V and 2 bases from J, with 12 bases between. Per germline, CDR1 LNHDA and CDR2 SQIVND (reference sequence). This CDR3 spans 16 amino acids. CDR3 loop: CASSIGLQVSKNIQYF. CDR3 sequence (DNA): TGTGCCAGTAGTATAGGCTTACAGGTGTCCAAAAACATTCAGTACTTC.

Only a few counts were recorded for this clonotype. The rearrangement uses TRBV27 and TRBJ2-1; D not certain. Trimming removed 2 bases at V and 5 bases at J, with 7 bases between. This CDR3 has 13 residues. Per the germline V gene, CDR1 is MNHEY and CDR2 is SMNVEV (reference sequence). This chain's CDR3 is CASSLGRNNEQFF. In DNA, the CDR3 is TGTGCCAGCAGTTTAGGCAGAAACAATGAGCAGTTCTTC.

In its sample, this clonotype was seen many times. The CDR3 sequence: CASSPSYEQYF. In nucleotides, the CDR3 is TGTGCCAGCAGCCCCTCCTACGAGCAGTACTTC. The V and J genes are TRBV11-2 and TRBJ2-7; D uncertain. V lost 5 bases and J lost 0, with 2 bases in between. CDR3 length: 11 residues. Germline CDR1 reads SGHAT; CDR2 reads FQNNGV.

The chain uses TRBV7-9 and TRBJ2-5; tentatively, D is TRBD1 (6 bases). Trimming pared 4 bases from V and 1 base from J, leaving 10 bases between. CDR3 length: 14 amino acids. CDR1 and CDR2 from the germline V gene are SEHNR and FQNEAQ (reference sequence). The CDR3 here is CASSSGHRQETQYF. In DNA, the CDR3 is TGTGCCAGCAGCTCGGGACACCGCCAAGAGACCCAGTACTTC.

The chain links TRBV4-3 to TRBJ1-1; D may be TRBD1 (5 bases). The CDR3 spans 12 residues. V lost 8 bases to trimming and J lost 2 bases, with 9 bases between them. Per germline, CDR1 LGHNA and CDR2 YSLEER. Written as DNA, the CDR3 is TGCGCCAGCGGACACCTAAACACTGAAGCTTTCTTT. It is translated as CASGHLNTEAFF.

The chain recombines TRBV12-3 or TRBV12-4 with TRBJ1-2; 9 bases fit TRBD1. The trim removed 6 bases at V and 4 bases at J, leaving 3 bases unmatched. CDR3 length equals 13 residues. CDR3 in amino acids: CASSSDRGYGYTF. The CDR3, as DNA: TGTGCCAGCAGCTCGGACAGGGGCTATGGCTACACCTTC.

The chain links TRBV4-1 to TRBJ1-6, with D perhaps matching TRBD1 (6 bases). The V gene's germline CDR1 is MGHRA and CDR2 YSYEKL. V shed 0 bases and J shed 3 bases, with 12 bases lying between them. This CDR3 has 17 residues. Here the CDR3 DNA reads TGCGCCAGCAGCCAAGATGCCGGACAGAACTATAATTCACCCCTCCACTTT. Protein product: CASSQDAGQNYNSPLHF.

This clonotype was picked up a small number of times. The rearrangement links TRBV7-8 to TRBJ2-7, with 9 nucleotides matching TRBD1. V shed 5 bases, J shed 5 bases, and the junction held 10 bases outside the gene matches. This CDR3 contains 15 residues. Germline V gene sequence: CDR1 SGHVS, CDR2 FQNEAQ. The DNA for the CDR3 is TGTGCCAGCAGCCCCCGGGACAGGGCTCTCCACGAGCAGTACTTC. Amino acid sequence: CASSPRDRALHEQYF.

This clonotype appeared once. The CDR3, as DNA: TGTGCCAGCAGTTGGATAGGGGCGTCAGAGCAGTACTTC. This encodes CASSWIGASEQYF. The chain has TRBV6-8 and TRBJ2-7; possible D gene TRBD1, 5 bases. Trimming shortened V by 4 bases and J by 7 bases, and 14 bases separated the two germline ends. The CDR3 has 13 residues. The V gene's germline CDR1 is MNHGY and CDR2 SAAAGT.

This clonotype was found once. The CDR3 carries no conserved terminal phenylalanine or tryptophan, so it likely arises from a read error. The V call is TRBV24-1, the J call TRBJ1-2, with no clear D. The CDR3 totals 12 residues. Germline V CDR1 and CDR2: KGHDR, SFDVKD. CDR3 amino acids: CATSDPKYGYTY. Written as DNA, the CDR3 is TGTGCCACCAGTGATCCTAAGTATGGCTACACCTAC.

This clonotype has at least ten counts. Here the CDR3 DNA reads TGTGCCAGCAGCCTGGAGACCAGGGAGCTGTTTTTT. Translation gives CASSLETRELFF. The J gene is TRBJ2-2, the V gene TRBV7-8, with D unclear. Germline CDR1 SGHVS, CDR2 FQNEAQ. The CDR3 runs to 12 residues. Trimming took 5 bases from V and 9 from J, leaving 10 bases between them.

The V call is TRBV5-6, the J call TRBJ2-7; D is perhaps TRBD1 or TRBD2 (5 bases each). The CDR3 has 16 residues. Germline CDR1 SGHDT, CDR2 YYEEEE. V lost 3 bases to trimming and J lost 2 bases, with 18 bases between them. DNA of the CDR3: TGTGCCAGCAGCTCCCCGAGGGACCGATTCCCCTACGAGCAGTACTTC. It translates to CASSSPRDRFPYEQYF.

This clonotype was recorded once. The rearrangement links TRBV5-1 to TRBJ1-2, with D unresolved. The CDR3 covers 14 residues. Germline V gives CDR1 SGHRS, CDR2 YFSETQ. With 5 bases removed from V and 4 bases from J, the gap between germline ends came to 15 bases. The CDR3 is CASRSNGPLYGYTF. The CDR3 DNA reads TGCGCCAGCAGGTCTAACGGGCCCCTCTATGGCTACACCTTC.

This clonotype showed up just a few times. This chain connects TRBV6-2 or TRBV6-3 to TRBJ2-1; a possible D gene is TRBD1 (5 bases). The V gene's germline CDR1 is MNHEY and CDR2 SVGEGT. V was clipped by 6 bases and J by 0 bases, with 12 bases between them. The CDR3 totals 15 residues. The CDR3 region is CASRPDISSYNEQFF. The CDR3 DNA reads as TGTGCCAGCAGACCGGACATTAGCTCCTACAATGAGCAGTTCTTC.

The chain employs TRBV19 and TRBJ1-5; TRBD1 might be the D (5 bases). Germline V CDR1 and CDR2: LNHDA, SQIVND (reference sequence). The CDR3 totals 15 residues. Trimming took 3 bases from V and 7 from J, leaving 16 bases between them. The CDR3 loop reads CASSITGGGDQPQHF. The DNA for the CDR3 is TGTGCCAGTAGTATCACTGGGGGAGGGGACCAGCCCCAGCATTTT.

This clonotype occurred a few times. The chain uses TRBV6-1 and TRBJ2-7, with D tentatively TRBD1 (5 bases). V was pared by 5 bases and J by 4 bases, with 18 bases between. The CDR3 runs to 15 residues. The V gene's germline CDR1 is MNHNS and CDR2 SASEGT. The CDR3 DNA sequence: TGTGCCAGCAGTCTATGGGGCCGGCAGCTTTACGAGCAGTACTTC. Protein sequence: CASSLWGRQLYEQYF.

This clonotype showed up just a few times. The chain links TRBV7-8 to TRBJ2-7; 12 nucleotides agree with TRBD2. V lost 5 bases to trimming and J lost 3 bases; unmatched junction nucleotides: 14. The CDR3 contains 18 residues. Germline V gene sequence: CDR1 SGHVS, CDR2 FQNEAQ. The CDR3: CASSETSGGLESFYEQYF. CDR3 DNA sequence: TGTGCCAGCAGCGAAACTAGCGGGGGGCTGGAGTCCTTCTACGAGCAGTACTTC.